A selection of T cell receptor beta chains follows, all from one sample in a study of shared clonotypes between healthy human individuals. TCRdb's table, derived via immunoSEQ multiplex PCR, lists solely in-frame clones and lacks some. The sample yields 850,000 to 1,200,000 clones, about 77% seen once. Sequencing was carried out using memory CD4+ T cells sorted from blood. The source is a man between 18 and 29 years old in good health. The CDR3 runs from the conserved cysteine through the conserved F or W. The listing skips clone size in some rows; elsewhere it reads once, few, many or a size class.

>TRBV7-2|.
CASSADRMMTDTQYF
>TRBV7-8|few
CASSLVQGGNTIYF
>TRBV7-8|.
CASSSFILLAGDPYEQYF
>TRBV27|.
CASPTGPSYEQYF
>TRBV9|.
CASSVSPRVLYGYTF
>TRBV9|few
CASSVGNSGNEQFF
>TRBV18|.
CASSPQGDLTYEQYF
>TRBV11-2|.
CASSLRGDSSYNEQFF
>TRBV18|.
CASSPWQRETQYF
>TRBV10-3|.
CAISESGQIGTPLHF
>TRBV7-2|.
CASSLTYGYTF
>TRBV4-3|few
CASSQDADYEQYF
>TRBV28|.
CASSLIDSPPRGQYF
>TRBV5-4|once
CASYRRENTDTQYF
>TRBV30|.
CAWSVASGGLAKNIQYF
>TRBV27|few
CASHGGWASPLHF
>TRBV5-1|.
CASSLVGGDNSPLHF
>TRBV4-1|.
CASSQELGLAGHTDTQYF
>TRBV18|.
CASSPQGSTDTQYF
>TRBV2|.
CASIDSLLHYEQYF
>TRBV4-1|.
CASSPFRDTLPTDTQYF
>TRBV19|.
CASSDRGTGELFF
>TRBV21-1|.
CASSKKRSWVRGTDTQYF
>TRBV10-3|.
CAISASGSSYETQYF
>TRBV2|.
CASSEASRAQYF
>TRBV29-1|.
CSVDTGGGYGYTF
>TRBV19|.
CASSNRLNVLTF
>TRBV7-9|.
CASSQGEGARNYGYTF
>TRBV5-1|.
CASSLEGAVKNIQYF
>TRBV21-1|.
CASSPQSVRDRGGNQPQHF
>TRBV6-6|.
CASRQDGNTEAFF
>TRBV10-3|.
CAISAKNTEAFF
>TRBV18|.
CASSPGEGTEAFF
>TRBV2|.
CASRTSGNEQYF
>TRBV7-2|many
CASSTWTGMNTEAFF
>TRBV4-1|.
CASRLIEGTSGSRDDEQFF
>TRBV9|.
CASSVAYDSYNEQFF
>TRBV5-1|.
CASSLTGVDEKLFF